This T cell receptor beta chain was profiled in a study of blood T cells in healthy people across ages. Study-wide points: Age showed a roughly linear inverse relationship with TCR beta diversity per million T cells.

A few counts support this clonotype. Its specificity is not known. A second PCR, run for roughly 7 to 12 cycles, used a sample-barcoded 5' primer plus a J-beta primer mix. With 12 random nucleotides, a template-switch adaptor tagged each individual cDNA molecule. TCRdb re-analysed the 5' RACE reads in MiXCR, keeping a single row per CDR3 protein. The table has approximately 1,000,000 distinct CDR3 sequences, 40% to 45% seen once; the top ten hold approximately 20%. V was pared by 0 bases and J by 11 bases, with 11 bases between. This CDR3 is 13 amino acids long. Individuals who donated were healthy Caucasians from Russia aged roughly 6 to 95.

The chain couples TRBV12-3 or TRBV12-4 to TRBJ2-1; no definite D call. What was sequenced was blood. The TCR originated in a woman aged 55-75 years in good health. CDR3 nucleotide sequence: TGTGCCAGCAGTTTAGCGCTGGGGATCCAGCAGTTCTTC. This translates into CASSLALGIQQFF.